Below are 3 T cell receptor beta chains sequenced from a single sample in a study of T cell repertoires in cytomegalovirus infection. MiXCR was run by TCRdb on the reads, yielding one entry per CDR3 protein. The sample lists roughly 990,000 distinct CDR3 sequences; under 40% were seen once. The antigens for these receptors are not known. Material: cultured CD8+ T cells from PBMCs, obtained from culture after CMV antigen stimulation. All receptors derive from a human donor in good health (CMV status not recorded). Some clones in this sample may be carry-over from other donors' samples.

Here the CDR3 DNA reads TGTGCCATCAGTGAGGTCAGTGATCAGCCCCAGCATTTT. Translated: CAISEVSDQPQHF. This chain joins TRBV10-3 and TRBJ1-5; no clear D. The CDR3 runs to 13 residues. The germline V and J ends were trimmed by 2 bases and 5 bases, with 7 bases remaining between them. Germline CDR1 is ENHRY and CDR2 is SYGVKD.

The chain has TRBV7-9 and TRBJ2-7; TRBD2 is a possible D gene (5 bases). The germline gives CDR1 SEHNR, CDR2 FQNEAQ (reference sequence). This CDR3 contains 13 residues. Deletions cut 1 base from V and 5 bases from J, with 9 bases between. CDR3: CASSLVPEDEQYV. CDR3 in DNA: TGTGCCAGCAGCTTAGTCCCGGAGGACGAGCAGTACGTC.

On this clonotype: This may stem from a read error, because a much larger clone lies one nucleotide away. The chain recombines TRBV12-3 or TRBV12-4 with TRBJ1-1; possible D gene TRBD1, 5 bases. V shed 7 bases and J shed 1 base, with 10 bases lying between them. This CDR3 spans 13 amino acids. The CDR3 DNA is TGTGCCAGCACTTCCAGGGCGAACACTGAAGCTTTCTTT. Amino acids: CASTSRANTEAFF.